This T cell receptor (beta chain) was observed in a study of blood T cell repertoires in COVID-19. Study-level information: Collection of acute and convalescent COVID-19 samples took place in the United States, Italy and Spain.

CDR1 is SGHNT, CDR2 YYREEE, per germline (reference sequence). This CDR3 region has 13 residues. Losses at the gene ends were 7 bases for V and 8 bases for J; bases not matched to a gene: 8. Study processing details: Nucleated cell counts were estimated from reference gene primer amplification. TCRdb's table, derived via immunoSEQ multiplex PCR, lists solely in-frame clones and lacks some. For V, J and clone size, that table is used; D and trimming come from the DNA. The sample yields approximately 160,000 clones, over 90% seen once. Seattle patient enrollment occurred during active infection, with longitudinal follow-up thereafter.

Sequencing was done on a sample of peripheral blood. The rearrangement links TRBV5-4 to TRBJ1-2; 10 nucleotides match TRBD1. The receptor was derived from a woman between 55 and 75 years old with COVID-19, enrolled during active disease. This CDR3 reads CASGTGAISGYTF. The DNA of the CDR3 is TGTGCCAGCGGGACAGGGGCCATATCCGGCTACACCTTC.